A single sample gave rise to the 22 T cell receptor beta chains below, sequenced in a study of regulatory T cells in long-lasting Graves disease. Combining iRepertoire HTBI primers with Arm-PCR of CDR3 regions, the authors built TCR beta libraries. Each CDR3 protein is one row after TCRdb ran MiXCR on the multiplex PCR reads. The sample has about 560,000 distinct CDR3 sequences; about 16% are singletons. As for time point: newly diagnosed GD, antithyroid drugs for less than 3 months. PBMC-extracted RNA yielded the TCR library. These data were also filed under a second study, of T cells in Graves' hyperthyroidism and ophthalmopathy.

Specimen: peripheral blood mononuclear cells (PBMCs), collected at new diagnosis, from a patient treated with antithyroid drugs. Receptor source: a man between 18 and 29 years old with Graves disease.

This clonotype occurred a few times. The V gene is TRBV3-1, the J gene TRBJ2-5; D remains unclear. Germline V gene data show CDR1 as LGHDT and CDR2 as YNNKEL (reference sequence). Trimming took off 4 bases at V and 4 bases at J, with 10 bases between the two ends. This CDR3 contains 13 residues. The chain's CDR3 is CASSRLRGETQYF. DNA of the CDR3: TGTGCCAGCAGCCGACTGCGCGGAGAGACCCAGTACTTC.

A note on this clonotype: This clone may be a read error of a much larger clone one base away. V gene TRBV9 combines with J gene TRBJ2-7; 9 bases are a match to TRBD2. Germline lookup yields CDR1 SGDLS and CDR2 YYNGEE. The ends lost 3 bases at V and 0 bases at J; junction bases unmatched: 4. This CDR3 spans 15 amino acids. The CDR3 is CASSAFSGGSYEQYF. The CDR3 DNA reads TGTGCCAGCAGCGCCTTTAGCGGGGGCTCCTACGAGCAGTACTTC.

The table lists this clonotype with a few counts. The chain links TRBV5-1 to TRBJ2-5; 12 nucleotides agree with TRBD2. CDR1 is SGHRS, CDR2 YFSETQ, per germline. The CDR3 has 16 residues. After removal of 4 bases from V and 1 base from J, the junction contained 5 bases not matched to a gene. The chain's CDR3 is CASSPWTSGTQETQYF. CDR3 sequence (DNA): TGCGCCAGCAGCCCGTGGACTAGCGGGACCCAAGAGACCCAGTACTTC. Combining the CDR3 with reference TRBV5-1 and TRBJ2-5 gives the whole variable domain KAGVTQTPRYLIKTRGQQVTLSCSPISGHRSVSWYQQTPGQGLQFLFEYFSETQRNKGNFPGRFSGRQFSNSRSEMNVSTLELGDSALYLCASSPWTSGTQETQYFGPGTRLLVL.

This clonotype was seen ten or more times. V and J are TRBV7-9 and TRBJ1-1; D possibly corresponds to TRBD1 (6 bases). The CDR3 is 13 amino acids. Per germline, CDR1 SEHNR and CDR2 FQNEAQ (reference sequence). The germline V and J ends were trimmed by 3 bases and 2 bases, with 7 bases remaining between them. CDR3 in DNA: TGTGCCAGCAGCTTGGGGGCCAACACTGAAGCTTTCTTT. The encoded protein is CASSLGANTEAFF.

CDR3 loop: CASSPRGTRPYKGQFF. The CDR3 DNA reads as TGTGCCAGCAGTCCGCGAGGGACGAGACCCTACAAAGGGCAGTTCTTC. The V call is TRBV28, the J call TRBJ2-1; D may correspond to TRBD1 or TRBD2 (5 bases each). Germline CDR1 and CDR2: MDHEN and SYDVKM. The CDR3 sequence is 16 residues long. V shed 5 bases and J shed 12 bases, with 26 bases lying between them.

This clonotype has more than one count but fewer than ten. This chain connects TRBV20-1 to TRBJ2-1; TRBD2 matches 7 bases. The CDR3 runs to 13 residues. The junction had 4 bases not matched to a gene; V was cut back by 5 bases and J by 3 bases. Germline loops: CDR1 DFQATT, CDR2 SNEGSKA (reference sequence). CDR3 region: CSAPGGGYNEQFF. The CDR3 DNA reads as TGCAGTGCTCCGGGGGGAGGCTACAATGAGCAGTTCTTC.

This clonotype was recorded many times. V gene TRBV7-8 combines with J gene TRBJ2-7; D ambiguous. This CDR3 region has 13 residues. The V gene lost 1 base and the J gene lost 3 bases, with 7 bases spanning the gap. CDR1 SGHVS and CDR2 FQNEAQ come from the germline V gene. This CDR3 reads CASSLVEDYEQYF. The DNA for the CDR3 is TGTGCCAGCAGCTTAGTCGAAGACTACGAGCAGTACTTC.

The chain couples TRBV10-2 to TRBJ2-3; 11 bases are shared with TRBD2. Per the germline V gene, CDR1 is WSHSY and CDR2 is SAAADI. The CDR3 sequence is 17 residues long. Trimming removed 0 bases from V and 4 bases from J; junction bases left unmatched: 6. Written as DNA, the CDR3 is TGCGCCAGCAGTGAGTCCGTAACTAGCGGGAGTGCAGATACGCAGTATTTT. It is translated as CASSESVTSGSADTQYF.

This clonotype was counted at least ten times. This chain links TRBV11-2 with TRBJ2-5, with D hard to call. This CDR3 is 13 amino acids long. Germline V gene lookup returns CDR1 SGHAT and CDR2 FQNNGV. V was pared by 0 bases and J by 4 bases, with 6 bases between. The CDR3 spells CASSLDPGETQYF. CDR3 bases: TGTGCCAGCAGCTTAGATCCGGGAGAGACCCAGTACTTC.

V and J are TRBV29-1 and TRBJ2-3; tentatively, D is TRBD2 (6 bases). This CDR3 comprises 11 residues. Between the trimmed V and J ends, which lost 5 bases and 10 bases, there was a span of 13 bases. From germline, CDR1 is SQVTM and CDR2 ANQGSEA. The DNA of the CDR3 is TGCAGCGTTCATAGCGGAACGTCGCAGTATTTT. Amino acids: CSVHSGTSQYF.

This clonotype was seen many times. The chain joins TRBV7-3 to TRBJ2-1; D may correspond to TRBD1 or TRBD2 (6 bases each). With 6 bases removed from V and 7 bases from J, the gap between germline ends came to 22 bases. CDR1 is SGHTA and CDR2 is FQGTGA in the germline V gene. There are 16 residues in the CDR3. The CDR3 is CASRRPGLEGDNEQFF. The CDR3 nucleotides read TGTGCCAGCAGGCGGCCGGGACTCGAGGGGGATAATGAGCAGTTCTTC.

The chain joins TRBV28 to TRBJ1-1; D may be TRBD1 (6 bases). V was clipped by 5 bases and J by 11 bases, with 24 bases between them. Germline CDR1 and CDR2: MDHEN and SYDVKM. CDR3 length equals 15 residues. The DNA for the CDR3 is TGTGCCAGCAGTCTCCTAACCGAGACAGGACATGGGGCTTTCTTT. It is translated as CASSLLTETGHGAFF.

Ten or more counts support this clonotype. The V and J genes are TRBV3-1 and TRBJ2-7, with D perhaps matching TRBD2 (5 bases). The germline V gene encodes CDR1 LGHDT and CDR2 YNNKEL (reference sequence). V lost 0 bases, J lost 6 bases, and 9 bases lay in between. The CDR3 is made up of 13 amino acids. The CDR3 DNA reads TGTGCCAGCAGCCAAGAGGCCCGGGGCGAGCAGTACTTC. Its translation: CASSQEARGEQYF.

The chain links TRBV9 to TRBJ2-1; 13 nucleotides match TRBD2. Germline trimming cut 3 bases from V and 11 bases from J; bases unmatched to any gene: 14. Germline CDR1 and CDR2: SGDLS and YYNGEE. The CDR3 has 17 amino acids. CDR3: CASSARPVLAGGFKQFF. CDR3 nucleotides: TGTGCCAGCAGCGCGCGCCCAGTACTAGCGGGGGGGTTTAAGCAGTTCTTC.

DNA of the CDR3: TGTGCCAGCAGCGAGACTAGCGGGAGTAACGATGAGCAGTTCTTC. Its translation: CASSETSGSNDEQFF. The chain carries TRBV5-4 and TRBJ2-1; TRBD2 aligns across 12 bases. The CDR3 contains 15 residues. Germline V CDR1 and CDR2: SGHNT, YYREEE (reference sequence). J was trimmed by 8 bases and V by 4 bases; bases with no gene match: 7.

The sample holds a few counts of this clonotype. The genes are TRBV28 and TRBJ1-6, with 7 bases that match TRBD1. Germline V CDR1 and CDR2: MDHEN, SYDVKM. V lost 7 bases to trimming and J lost 7 bases; unmatched junction nucleotides: 4. CDR3 size: 13 residues. As DNA, the CDR3 is TGTGCCAGCAAGGAGGGGGCCAATTCACCCCTCCACTTT. This encodes CASKEGANSPLHF.

This chain joins TRBV6-1 and TRBJ1-1; D unresolved. CDR3 length: 13 amino acids. Trimming removed 6 bases from V and 4 bases from J, with 12 bases in between. CDR1 MNHNS and CDR2 SASEGT come from the germline V gene. The chain's CDR3 is CASSLTVGTEAFF. The DNA of the CDR3 is TGTGCCAGCAGCCTCACGGTGGGCACTGAAGCTTTCTTT.

This chain links TRBV7-3 with TRBJ2-3, with 9 bases lining up with TRBD2. Germline V CDR1 and CDR2: SGHTA, FQGTGA. The CDR3 spans 16 residues. J was trimmed by 2 bases and V by 1 base; bases with no gene match: 4. The CDR3 nucleotides are TGTGCCAGCAGCTTAAATGCGGGAGGGTCCACAGATACGCAGTATTTT. Translation: CASSLNAGGSTDTQYF.

This chain links TRBV3-1 with TRBJ2-3; the match to TRBD2 covers 9 bases. J was trimmed by 8 bases and V by 2 bases; bases with no gene match: 5. The CDR3 covers 14 residues. Germline V lookup: CDR1 LGHDT, CDR2 YNNKEL (reference sequence). The CDR3 loop is CASSQSISGGTQYF. The CDR3, as DNA: TGTGCCAGCAGCCAATCTATTAGCGGGGGTACGCAGTATTTT.

V and J are TRBV24-1 and TRBJ2-3; either TRBD1 or TRBD2 may supply D (5 bases each). CDR1 is KGHDR and CDR2 is SFDVKD in the germline V gene. The CDR3 runs to 16 residues. The V end lost 3 bases, the J end lost 6 bases, and 18 bases lay between the germline ends. Here the CDR3 reads CATSDAGTDLEDTQYF. Written as DNA, the CDR3 is TGTGCCACCAGTGATGCCGGGACGGACCTTGAGGATACGCAGTATTTT.

At least ten counts were recorded for this clonotype. The rearrangement uses TRBV5-1 and TRBJ2-1; perhaps TRBD1 as D (6 bases). Germline V gives CDR1 SGHRS, CDR2 YFSETQ. There are 15 residues in the CDR3. The germline V and J ends were trimmed by 4 bases and 0 bases, with 11 bases remaining between them. The CDR3 DNA is TGCGCCAGCAGCCCCACAGGGCCCTCCTACAATGAGCAGTTCTTC. Protein product: CASSPTGPSYNEQFF.

Only a few counts were recorded for this clonotype. This chain connects TRBV28 to TRBJ1-5; D is unresolved. The V gene's germline CDR1 is MDHEN and CDR2 SYDVKM. The CDR3 spans 12 residues. The ends were cut back, 2 bases at V and 7 bases at J, with 6 bases in the middle. CDR3 region: CASSLISQPQHF. The CDR3 DNA reads TGTGCCAGCAGTTTAATCTCCCAGCCCCAGCATTTT.